The 20 T cell receptor beta chains below all came from one sample that was sequenced in a study of T cell changes during pregnancy in multiple sclerosis. The table came from immunoSEQ multiplex PCR; TCRdb's copy has only in-frame clones and leaves some out. The sample holds around 29,000 clones, around 88% seen once. The specimen comprised CD4+ T cells from peripheral blood mononuclear cells, sampled in the first trimester of pregnancy. The receptors come from a female donor in good health, enrolled as a control in a pregnancy study.

This chain connects TRBV30 to TRBJ1-5, with TRBD1 identical over 8 bases. The germline gives CDR1 GTSNPN, CDR2 SVGIG (reference sequence). The CDR3 loop spans 14 amino acids. J gave up 4 bases and V 1 base, and 3 bases lay outside the gene matches. Here the CDR3 DNA reads TGTGCCTGGAGTGCGGACAGGGAAAATCAGCCCCAGCATTTT. The encoded protein is CAWSADRENQPQHF. Complete variable domain (other parts from reference TRBV30 and TRBJ1-5): SQTIHQWPATLVQPVGSPLSLECTVEGTSNPNLYWYRQAAGRGLQLLFYSVGIGQISSEVPQNLSASRPQDRQFILSSKKLLLSDSGFYLCAWSADRENQPQHFGDGTRLSIL.

V is TRBV2 and J is TRBJ1-6; D is perhaps TRBD1 (5 bases). The CDR3 extends over 17 amino acids. Germline values: CDR1 SNHLY, CDR2 FYNNEI. V was clipped by 0 bases and J by 0 bases, with 9 bases between them. In nucleotides, the CDR3 is TGTGCCAGCAGTGAAGCAGGGGTTTTCTCCTATAATTCACCCCTCCACTTT. It encodes CASSEAGVFSYNSPLHF.

This chain links TRBV4-1 with TRBJ1-4; the D gene is possibly TRBD1 (5 bases). CDR1 and CDR2 (germline): MGHRA, YSYEKL. The CDR3 loop spans 16 amino acids. Trimming stripped 0 bases from V and 12 bases from J, with 20 bases between. The CDR3 reads CASSQDSGLSSLELFF. The CDR3 nucleotides read TGCGCCAGCAGCCAAGATTCAGGGCTATCATCGTTGGAACTGTTTTTT.

Written as DNA, the CDR3 is TGTGCCAGTAGAAGGACAGGGGATACGGATGGCTACACCTTC. Translated: CASRRTGDTDGYTF. The chain links TRBV19 to TRBJ1-2, with 9 bases fitting TRBD1. This CDR3 contains 14 residues. CDR1 is LNHDA, CDR2 SQIVND, per germline (reference sequence). J lost 6 bases, V lost 6 bases, and 8 bases had no gene match.

V is TRBV7-8 and J is TRBJ2-3; 12 positions match TRBD2. Germline V lookup: CDR1 SGHVS, CDR2 FQNEAQ. The CDR3 spans 16 residues. V trimming: 5 bases; J trimming: 7 bases; junction bases outside the gene matches: 10. The CDR3 here is CASSPTSGRPGNTQYF. CDR3 in DNA: TGTGCCAGCAGCCCTACTAGCGGGAGGCCGGGAAATACGCAGTATTTT.

The chain has TRBV6-1 and TRBJ2-7; perhaps TRBD2 as D (6 bases). V lost 2 bases and J lost 4, with 15 bases in between. CDR1 and CDR2 (germline): MNHNS, SASEGT. The CDR3 runs to 15 residues. The CDR3: CASSESSGRTYEQYF. CDR3 DNA sequence: TGTGCCAGCAGTGAATCGTCAGGGAGGACGTACGAGCAGTACTTC.

The genes are TRBV2 and TRBJ2-7, with a possible D match to TRBD1 (5 bases). The CDR3 extends over 15 amino acids. The germline gives CDR1 SNHLY, CDR2 FYNNEI. V was trimmed by 8 bases and J by 7 bases, leaving 24 bases between them. The CDR3 DNA is TGTGCCAGCCGAAAGAGTGGGGCCCATAACAAGGAGCAGTACTTC. Amino acid sequence: CASRKSGAHNKEQYF.

The chain uses TRBV5-1 and TRBJ2-2; unclear D gene. Germline CDR1 and CDR2: SGHRS and YFSETQ. Between the trimmed V and J ends, which lost 2 bases and 3 bases, there was a span of 11 bases. The length of the CDR3 is 15 residues. The CDR3 is CASSFATSDTGELFF. As DNA, the CDR3 is TGCGCCAGCAGCTTCGCTACCTCCGACACCGGGGAGCTGTTTTTT. The full variable domain, its missing parts supplied by reference TRBV5-1 and TRBJ2-2, is KAGVTQTPRYLIKTRGQQVTLSCSPISGHRSVSWYQQTPGQGLQFLFEYFSETQRNKGNFPGRFSGRQFSNSRSEMNVSTLELGDSALYLCASSFATSDTGELFFGEGSRLTVL.

V usage is TRBV4-2 and J usage is TRBJ2-3; perhaps TRBD2 as D (5 bases). Germline V CDR1 and CDR2: LGHNA, YNFKEQ. Trimming removed 0 bases from V and 6 bases from J, with 13 bases in between. The CDR3 totals 15 residues. The CDR3 bases are TGTGCCAGCAGCCAAGAGGGAAATAGCGTGGATACGCAGTATTTT. This encodes CASSQEGNSVDTQYF.

The chain is built from TRBV30 and TRBJ1-1; TRBD1 agrees at 7 bases. The germline V gene has CDR1 GTSNPN and CDR2 SVGIG (reference sequence). V gave up 3 bases and J gave up 1 base; unmatched junction bases: 8. This CDR3 has 15 amino acids. CDR3 sequence reads: CAWRVGQTKNTEAFF. CDR3 in DNA: TGTGCCTGGAGGGTGGGACAGACAAAGAACACTGAAGCTTTCTTT.

This rearrangement joins TRBV6-1 to TRBJ1-2, with D hard to call. This CDR3 spans 17 amino acids. Germline V gene sequence: CDR1 MNHNS, CDR2 SASEGT. Trimming took 3 bases from V and 7 from J, leaving 24 bases between them. The CDR3 nucleotides read TGTGCCAGCAGTGACGGCAGTTACCGGACTTACCGGGGTGGCTACACCTTC. It yields the protein CASSDGSYRTYRGGYTF.

The chain is built from TRBV4-1 and TRBJ2-3; tentatively, D is TRBD2 (6 bases). This CDR3 region has 16 residues. CDR1 MGHRA and CDR2 YSYEKL come from the germline V gene. Trimming pared 3 bases from V and 8 bases from J, leaving 21 bases between. The CDR3 loop reads CASSHGEIAATFTQYF. Here the CDR3 DNA reads TGCGCCAGCAGCCACGGGGAAATAGCGGCCACCTTTACGCAGTATTTT.

This chain links TRBV5-1 with TRBJ1-4, with 10 nucleotides matching TRBD1. V trimming: 0 bases; J trimming: 8 bases; junction bases outside the gene matches: 7. The CDR3 has 16 amino acids. The germline gives CDR1 SGHRS, CDR2 YFSETQ. The CDR3 nucleotides are TGCGCCAGCAGCTTGGCCGGACAGGGGGATTGGGAAAAACTGTTTTTT. This encodes CASSLAGQGDWEKLFF. Variable domain in full (rest from reference TRBV5-1 and TRBJ1-4): KAGVTQTPRYLIKTRGQQVTLSCSPISGHRSVSWYQQTPGQGLQFLFEYFSETQRNKGNFPGRFSGRQFSNSRSEMNVSTLELGDSALYLCASSLAGQGDWEKLFFGSGTQLSVL.

The chain carries TRBV11-2 and TRBJ1-2; a possible D gene is TRBD1 (6 bases). Trimming removed 2 bases at V and 7 bases at J, with 14 bases between. Germline CDR1 and CDR2: SGHAT and FQNNGV. This CDR3 comprises 14 residues. The CDR3: CASSLSTGLSGYTF. As DNA, the CDR3 is TGTGCCAGCAGCTTATCTACAGGGCTGAGTGGCTACACCTTC.

The genes are TRBV7-2 and TRBJ2-7, with D possibly TRBD1 on 5 matching bases. Trimming shortened V by 1 base and J by 5 bases, and 9 bases separated the two germline ends. Germline loops: CDR1 SGHTA, CDR2 FQGNSA. This CDR3 contains 13 residues. CDR3 nucleotide sequence: TGTGCCAGCAGCTTAGGGGGCAGAAACGAGCAGTACTTC. Amino acid sequence: CASSLGGRNEQYF. The whole variable domain, filled in from reference TRBV7-2 and TRBJ2-7, reads GAGVSQSPSNKVTEKGKDVELRCDPISGHTALYWYRQSLGQGLEFLIYFQGNSAPDKSGLPSDRFSAERTGGSVSTLTIQRTQQEDSAVYLCASSLGGRNEQYFGPGTRLTVT.

The chain recombines TRBV28 with TRBJ1-2; D is unresolved. The CDR3 runs to 15 residues. Germline V gene data show CDR1 as MDHEN and CDR2 as SYDVKM. Trimming shortened V by 7 bases and J by 5 bases, and 20 bases separated the two germline ends. The CDR3 here is CASTFYGEGGYGYTF. CDR3 bases: TGTGCCAGCACCTTCTATGGAGAGGGCGGGTATGGCTACACCTTC.

The V call is TRBV13, the J call TRBJ2-3; TRBD2 agrees at 8 bases. V shed 3 bases, J shed 2 bases, and the junction held 7 bases outside the gene matches. The CDR3 has 16 residues. The germline V gene has CDR1 PRHDT and CDR2 FYEKMQ (reference sequence). CDR3 sequence: CASSFAQLAATDTQYF. In DNA form, the CDR3 reads TGTGCCAGCAGCTTCGCTCAACTAGCGGCCACAGATACGCAGTATTTT. The entire variable domain, with the rest obtained from reference TRBV13 and TRBJ2-3, is as follows: AAGVIQSPRHLIKEKRETATLKCYPIPRHDTVYWYQQGPGQDPQFLISFYEKMQSDKGSIPDRFSAQQFSDYHSELNMSSLELGDSALYFCASSFAQLAATDTQYFGPGTRLTVL.

The V gene is TRBV2, the J gene TRBJ2-7, with 7 bases that match TRBD1. V trimming: 6 bases; J trimming: 6 bases; junction bases outside the gene matches: 14. CDR1 SNHLY and CDR2 FYNNEI come from the germline V gene. This CDR3 has 15 amino acids. The CDR3 spells CASRTQQGPGSEQYF. The CDR3 nucleotides are TGTGCCAGCAGGACACAACAGGGGCCGGGGTCCGAGCAGTACTTC.

The chain carries TRBV7-9 and TRBJ2-5; 7 positions match TRBD1. Trimming cost V 1 base and J 5 bases; bases outside gene matches: 7. The CDR3 consists of 15 residues. Germline CDR1 and CDR2: SEHNR and FQNEAQ (reference sequence). CDR3 DNA sequence: TGTGCCAGCAGCTTAGGCCAGGGGGTTGGTGAGACCCAGTACTTC. Protein: CASSLGQGVGETQYF.

This chain joins TRBV27 and TRBJ1-2, with D possibly TRBD1 on 6 matching bases. The CDR3 length is 17 residues. Germline loops: CDR1 MNHEY, CDR2 SMNVEV (reference sequence). V was trimmed by 4 bases and J by 1 base, leaving 19 bases between them. The CDR3 protein is CASSSFLKGQINYGYTF. CDR3 coding DNA: TGTGCCAGCAGTTCCTTCCTGAAGGGACAAATTAACTATGGCTACACCTTC.